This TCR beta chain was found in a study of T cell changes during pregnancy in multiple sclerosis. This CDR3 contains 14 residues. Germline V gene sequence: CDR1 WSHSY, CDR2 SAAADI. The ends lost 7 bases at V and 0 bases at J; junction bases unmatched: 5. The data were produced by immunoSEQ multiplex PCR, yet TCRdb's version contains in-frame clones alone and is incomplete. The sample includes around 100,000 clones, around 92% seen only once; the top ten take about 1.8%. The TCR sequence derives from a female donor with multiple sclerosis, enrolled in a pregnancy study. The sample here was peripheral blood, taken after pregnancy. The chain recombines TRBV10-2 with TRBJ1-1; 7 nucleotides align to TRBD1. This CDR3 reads CASTLGQLNTEAFF. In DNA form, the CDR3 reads TGCGCCAGCACCTTGGGACAGCTGAACACTGAAGCTTTCTTT.